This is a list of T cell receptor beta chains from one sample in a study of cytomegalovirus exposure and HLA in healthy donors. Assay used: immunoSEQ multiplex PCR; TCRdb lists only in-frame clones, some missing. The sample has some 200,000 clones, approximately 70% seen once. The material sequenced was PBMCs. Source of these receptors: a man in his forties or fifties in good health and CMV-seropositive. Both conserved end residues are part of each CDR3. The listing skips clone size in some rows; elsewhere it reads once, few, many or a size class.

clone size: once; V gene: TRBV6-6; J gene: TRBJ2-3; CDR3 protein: CAVGQGRTDTQYF
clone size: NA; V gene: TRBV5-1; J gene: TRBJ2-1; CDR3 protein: CASSWDGGSYNEQFF
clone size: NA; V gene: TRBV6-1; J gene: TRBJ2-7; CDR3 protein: CAVLGQAYEQYF
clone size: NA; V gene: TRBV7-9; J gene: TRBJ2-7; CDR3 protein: CSSSLGLASHEQYF
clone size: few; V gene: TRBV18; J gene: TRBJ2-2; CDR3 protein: CASSPSSPRDTGELFF
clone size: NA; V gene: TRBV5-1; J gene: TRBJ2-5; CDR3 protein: CASSWSRGLAETQYF
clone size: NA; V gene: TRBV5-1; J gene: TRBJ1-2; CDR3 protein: CASSRALPGGRYGYTF
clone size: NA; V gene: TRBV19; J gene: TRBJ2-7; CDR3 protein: CASSIFYRSYEQYF
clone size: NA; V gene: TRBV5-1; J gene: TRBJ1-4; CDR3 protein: CASSTGGLGEKLFF
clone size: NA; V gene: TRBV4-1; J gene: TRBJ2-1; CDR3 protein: CASSLQHGLAGGNEQFF
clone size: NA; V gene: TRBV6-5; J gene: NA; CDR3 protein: CASSYQLSASSYEQYF
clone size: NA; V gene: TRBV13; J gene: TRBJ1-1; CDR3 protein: CASSLGRIPIFF
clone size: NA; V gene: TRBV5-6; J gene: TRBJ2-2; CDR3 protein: CASSFYRGGELFF